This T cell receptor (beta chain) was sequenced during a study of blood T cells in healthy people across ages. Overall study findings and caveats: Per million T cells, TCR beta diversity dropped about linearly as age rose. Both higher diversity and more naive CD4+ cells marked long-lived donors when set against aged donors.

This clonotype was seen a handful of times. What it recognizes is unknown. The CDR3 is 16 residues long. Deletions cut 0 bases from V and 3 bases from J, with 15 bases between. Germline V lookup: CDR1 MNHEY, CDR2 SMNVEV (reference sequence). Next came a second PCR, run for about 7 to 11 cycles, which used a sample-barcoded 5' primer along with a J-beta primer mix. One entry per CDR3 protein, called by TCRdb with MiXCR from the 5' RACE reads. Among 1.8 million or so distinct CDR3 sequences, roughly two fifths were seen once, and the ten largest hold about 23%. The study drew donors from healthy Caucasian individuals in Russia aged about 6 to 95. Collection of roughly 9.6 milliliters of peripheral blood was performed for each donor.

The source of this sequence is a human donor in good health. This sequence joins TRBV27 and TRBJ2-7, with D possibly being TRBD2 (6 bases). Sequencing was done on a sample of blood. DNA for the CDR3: TGTGCCAGCAGTTTATCGGGGGGAGCGGGCAACTACGAGCAGTACTTC. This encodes CASSLSGGAGNYEQYF.